This T cell receptor (beta chain) was recorded in a study of blood T cell repertoires in COVID-19. Study background: PBMCs, B-cell-depleted T cells, or T cells provided the cDNA or gDNA that made up the material.

Trimming cost V 4 bases and J 4 bases; bases outside gene matches: 4. Germline V gene lookup returns CDR1 SGHDT and CDR2 YYEEEE. The CDR3 covers 14 residues. It was during active infection that Seattle patients were enrolled and then longitudinally followed. The method was immunoSEQ multiplex PCR; TCRdb's version includes in-frame clones alone and lacks a portion of them. The data contain around 160,000 clones, approximately 85% of them singletons. The rearrangement links TRBV5-6 to TRBJ2-7; TRBD2 matches at 11 bases. This sequence originates from a woman aged 55-69 years with COVID-19, enrolled during active disease. Material: peripheral blood. In DNA form, the CDR3 reads TGTGCCAGCAGCCCTCTAGCGGGGGGATACGAGCAGTACTTC. Residues: CASSPLAGGYEQYF.